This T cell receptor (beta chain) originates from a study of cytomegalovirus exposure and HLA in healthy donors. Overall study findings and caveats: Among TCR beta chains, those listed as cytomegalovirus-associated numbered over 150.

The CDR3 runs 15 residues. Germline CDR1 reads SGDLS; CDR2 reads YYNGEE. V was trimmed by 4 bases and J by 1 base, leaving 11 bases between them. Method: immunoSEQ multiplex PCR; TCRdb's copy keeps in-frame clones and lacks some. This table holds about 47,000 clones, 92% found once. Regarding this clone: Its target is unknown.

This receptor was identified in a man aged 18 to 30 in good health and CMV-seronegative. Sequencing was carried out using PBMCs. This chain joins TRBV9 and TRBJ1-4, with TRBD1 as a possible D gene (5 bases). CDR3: CASSPRDLTNEKLFF. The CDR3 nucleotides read TGTGCCAGCAGCCCCCGGGACTTAACTAATGAAAAACTGTTTTTT.